These 28 T cell receptor beta chains were sequenced from one sample in a study of identical twins. Via MiXCR, TCRdb re-called the 5' RACE reads, giving one row per CDR3 protein. The repertoire consists of around 220,000 distinct CDR3 sequences, with roughly 10% occurring once and the leading ten covering less than 12%. Specimen: memory T cells sorted from blood. The source is a man aged 45 to 65 in good health.

This clonotype came up many times. The chain couples TRBV4-2 to TRBJ2-1; D uncertain. Trimming cost V 0 bases and J 8 bases, with 11 bases left between them. This CDR3 comprises 14 residues. Germline V gene sequence: CDR1 LGHNA, CDR2 YNFKEQ. CDR3: CASSQDRRNHEQFF. The CDR3 nucleotides read TGTGCCAGCAGCCAAGATAGGAGAAACCATGAGCAGTTCTTC.

The chain is built from TRBV7-2 and TRBJ2-5; 7 bases are a match to TRBD2. The CDR3 loop spans 15 amino acids. CDR1 is SGHTA, CDR2 FQGNSA, per germline. With V trimmed by 2 bases and J by 2 bases, 5 bases remained unmatched. CDR3 in amino acids: CASSLRRENQETQYF. The CDR3 nucleotides are TGTGCCAGCAGCTTACGGCGGGAGAATCAAGAGACCCAGTACTTC.

The J gene is TRBJ2-7, the V gene TRBV15, with D possibly TRBD1 on 5 matching bases. The CDR3 sequence is 15 residues long. V lost 0 bases, J lost 7 bases, and 16 bases lay in between. CDR1 and CDR2 (germline): LNHNV, YYDKDF (reference sequence). The CDR3 nucleotides read TGTGCCACCAGCAGAGATCTCGGCCGTCCAGGGGAGCAGTACTTC. Residues: CATSRDLGRPGEQYF.

In this sample, this clonotype turned up a few times. The chain couples TRBV5-1 to TRBJ2-6; D might be TRBD1 (7 bases). V lost 4 bases, J lost 3 bases, and 17 bases lay in between. The CDR3 runs 17 residues. Germline assignment: CDR1 SGHRS and CDR2 YFSETQ. In DNA form, the CDR3 reads TGCGCCAGCAGCGAACAGGGGAGGTTGGGTGGGGCCAACGTCCTGACTTTC. Translated, it gives CASSEQGRLGGANVLTF.

The V call is TRBV7-2, the J call TRBJ2-1; D uncertain. This CDR3 has 12 amino acids. Trimming took off 1 base at V and 10 bases at J, with 8 bases between the two ends. The V gene's germline CDR1 is SGHTA and CDR2 FQGNSA. This CDR3 reads CASSLVNQEQFF. The CDR3 nucleotides read TGTGCCAGCAGCTTAGTCAATCAGGAGCAGTTCTTC.

V and J are TRBV7-2 and TRBJ2-1, with D maybe TRBD2 (6 bases). V lost 1 base and J lost 7, with 14 bases in between. The CDR3 totals 15 residues. Germline CDR1 is SGHTA and CDR2 is FQGNSA. Here the CDR3 reads CASSLVGGVRNEQFF. The DNA for the CDR3 is TGTGCCAGCAGCTTAGTCGGGGGAGTGAGGAATGAGCAGTTCTTC.

This clonotype showed up many times. The DNA for the CDR3 is TGTGCCAGCAGCCAAGATCTCATCACGACCTACAATGAGCAGTTCTTC. This gives the protein CASSQDLITTYNEQFF. The chain carries TRBV14 and TRBJ2-1; no clear D. This CDR3 region has 16 residues. CDR1 SGHDN and CDR2 FVKESK come from the germline V gene. The V end was cut by 0 bases, the J end by 2 bases, with 11 bases between.

This clonotype occurred many times. The chain uses TRBV20-1 and TRBJ1-3; tentatively, D is TRBD1 (5 bases). Germline-derived CDR1 and CDR2 are DFQATT and SNEGSKA (reference sequence). Trimming took off 3 bases at V and 4 bases at J, with 16 bases between the two ends. This CDR3 comprises 15 residues. This CDR3 is CSARGDVVAGNTIYF. The CDR3 DNA reads as TGCAGTGCTAGGGGGGACGTAGTGGCCGGAAACACCATATATTTT.

This clonotype came up many times. The V and J genes are TRBV6-1 and TRBJ1-1; possibly TRBD1 for D (5 bases). The CDR3 is 14 residues long. The V gene lost 4 bases and the J gene lost 4 bases, with 13 bases spanning the gap. Per the germline V gene, CDR1 is MNHNS and CDR2 is SASEGT. The CDR3, as DNA: TGTGCCAGCAGTGTAGGGGAGTGGGGCACTGAAGCTTTCTTT. It encodes CASSVGEWGTEAFF.

Only a few counts were recorded for this clonotype. V usage is TRBV24-1 and J usage is TRBJ2-3; 14 nucleotides align to TRBD2. The CDR3 is made up of 21 amino acids. J gave up 3 bases and V 3 bases, and 16 bases lay outside the gene matches. Germline assignment: CDR1 KGHDR and CDR2 SFDVKD. CDR3 loop: CATSDPIPGLAGESGTDTQYF. DNA for the CDR3: TGTGCCACCAGTGATCCAATACCGGGACTAGCGGGAGAGTCAGGGACAGATACGCAGTATTTT.

Only a few counts were recorded for this clonotype. The rearrangement uses TRBV6-1 and TRBJ2-2; 7 bases agree with TRBD2. The ends lost 6 bases at V and 5 bases at J; junction bases unmatched: 6. In germline, CDR1 is MNHNS, CDR2 SASEGT. The CDR3 is 14 amino acids. The CDR3 nucleotides read TGTGCCAGCAGATTTCTAGCGGCAACCGGGGAGCTGTTTTTT. Translating it yields CASRFLAATGELFF.

Ten or more counts support this clonotype. This chain joins TRBV2 and TRBJ1-6; D is ambiguous. The germline V gene encodes CDR1 SNHLY and CDR2 FYNNEI. CDR3 length equals 12 residues. V shed 2 bases and J shed 9 bases, with 5 bases lying between them. DNA of the CDR3: TGTGCCAGCAGTGAATGGATTTCACCCCTCCACTTT. This encodes CASSEWISPLHF.

This clonotype has ten or more counts. This chain connects TRBV20-1 to TRBJ1-1; unclear D gene. The CDR3 runs 12 residues. The V end was cut by 2 bases, the J end by 11 bases, with 15 bases between. Germline V CDR1 and CDR2: DFQATT, SNEGSKA (reference sequence). CDR3 loop: CSARKSEDRAFF. The DNA for the CDR3 is TGCAGTGCTAGAAAGAGCGAGGACCGGGCTTTCTTT.

This clonotype was seen many times. The rearrangement links TRBV5-1 to TRBJ1-1; D not resolved. CDR1 and CDR2 (germline): SGHRS, YFSETQ. V was clipped by 7 bases and J by 0 bases, with 13 bases between them. The CDR3 has 14 residues. CDR3 region: CASGEEDMNTEAFF. The CDR3 bases are TGCGCCAGCGGGGAGGAAGACATGAACACTGAAGCTTTCTTT.

This clonotype has a handful of counts. This chain uses TRBV28 with TRBJ1-5; D call uncertain. Trimming removed 6 bases from V and 5 bases from J, with 11 bases in between. The CDR3 has 13 amino acids. Germline V gives CDR1 MDHEN, CDR2 SYDVKM. This CDR3 is CASRSGTYQPQHF. CDR3 sequence (DNA): TGTGCCAGCAGGTCAGGAACCTATCAGCCCCAGCATTTT.

This clonotype was counted a few times. The chain combines TRBV19 with TRBJ2-2; no clear D gene. The V gene's germline CDR1 is LNHDA and CDR2 SQIVND (reference sequence). The CDR3 spans 17 residues. Trimming took 7 bases from V and 3 from J, leaving 21 bases between them. The CDR3 DNA sequence: TGTGCCAGTACCCCGTGGTCCATACCCCAATACACCGGGGAGCTGTTTTTT. Translated, it gives CASTPWSIPQYTGELFF.

This clonotype was recorded many times. The chain carries TRBV7-9 and TRBJ2-7; a weak D match, TRBD2 (5 bases). CDR3 length: 13 residues. Trimming took 0 bases from V and 6 from J, leaving 9 bases between them. Germline V gene lookup returns CDR1 SEHNR and CDR2 FQNEAQ (reference sequence). In nucleotides, the CDR3 is TGTGCCAGCAGCTTAGCGCTCGGGGTCGAGCAGTACTTC. Protein: CASSLALGVEQYF.

This clonotype occurred a few times. The genes are TRBV7-9 and TRBJ1-1, with a possible D match to TRBD1 (6 bases). The V end was cut by 4 bases, the J end by 4 bases, with 13 bases between. Germline values: CDR1 SEHNR, CDR2 FQNEAQ (reference sequence). This CDR3 is 14 amino acids long. This chain's CDR3 is CASSSTGAGTEAFF. The CDR3 bases are TGTGCCAGCAGCTCGACGGGGGCAGGCACTGAAGCTTTCTTT. Supplemented by reference TRBV7-9 and TRBJ1-1, the full variable domain reads DTGVSQNPRHKITKRGQNVTFRCDPISEHNRLYWYRQTLGQGPEFLTYFQNEAQLEKSRLLSDRFSAERPKGSFSTLEIQRTEQGDSAMYLCASSSTGAGTEAFFGQGTRLTVV.

In this sample, this clonotype turned up many times. The V and J genes are TRBV20-1 and TRBJ2-3; the match to TRBD2 covers 8 bases. The germline CDR1 and CDR2 sequences are DFQATT and SNEGSKA (reference sequence). V lost 4 bases to trimming and J lost 4 bases; unmatched junction nucleotides: 13. The CDR3 is 16 residues long. CDR3 in DNA: TGCAGTGCTACCGTAATAGCGGGGCGAGACCCAGATACGCAGTATTTT. This gives the protein CSATVIAGRDPDTQYF.

The chain couples TRBV15 to TRBJ2-7; no firm D call. The CDR3 contains 13 residues. CDR1 is LNHNV, CDR2 YYDKDF, per germline (reference sequence). Trimming took 3 bases from V and 6 from J, leaving 12 bases between them. The CDR3 DNA is TGTGCCACCAGCAGGCCGAAGATCGCCGAGCAGTACTTC. It yields the protein CATSRPKIAEQYF.

Only a few counts were recorded for this clonotype. CDR3 loop: CATSDPGFNQPQHF. CDR3 sequence (DNA): TGTGCCACCAGTGATCCAGGATTCAATCAGCCCCAGCATTTT. The chain has TRBV24-1 and TRBJ1-5; D is ambiguous. The CDR3 has 14 amino acids. Germline V gene lookup returns CDR1 KGHDR and CDR2 SFDVKD. V lost 3 bases, J lost 3 bases, and 8 bases lay in between.

This clonotype was seen at least ten times. The gene calls are TRBV4-3 and TRBJ1-4; D uncertain. CDR1 and CDR2 (germline): LGHNA, YSLEER. The CDR3 is 18 residues long. V was pared by 0 bases and J by 0 bases, with 14 bases between. CDR3 bases: TGCGCCAGCAGCCAAGATGGTGAGCACCTCGCAACTAATGAAAAACTGTTTTTT. It translates to CASSQDGEHLATNEKLFF.

V is TRBV5-1 and J is TRBJ2-3; D is possibly TRBD2 (7 bases). The germline V and J ends were trimmed by 0 bases and 2 bases, with 10 bases remaining between them. Per germline, CDR1 SGHRS and CDR2 YFSETQ. This CDR3 is 15 amino acids long. Here the CDR3 reads CASSLDAGATDTQYF. CDR3 coding DNA: TGCGCCAGCAGCTTGGATGCGGGGGCCACAGATACGCAGTATTTT.

CDR3 sequence (DNA): TGTGCCAGCTCACCTGGGCAGGACTCTGGAAACACCATATATTTT. This codes for CASSPGQDSGNTIYF. The chain couples TRBV18 to TRBJ1-3; D is unresolved. With 3 bases removed from V and 0 bases from J, the gap between germline ends came to 9 bases. Germline V lookup: CDR1 KGHSH, CDR2 LQKENI. The CDR3 sequence is 15 residues long.

This clonotype was counted a few times. The rearrangement links TRBV6-5 to TRBJ1-2; 9 nucleotides align to TRBD1. This CDR3 spans 16 amino acids. V shed 4 bases and J 8 bases; nucleotides not matched to a gene: 14. Looked up from germline, CDR1 is MNHEY and CDR2 is SVGAGI. The CDR3 region is CASSLSRQGEAGGYTF. In DNA form, the CDR3 reads TGTGCCAGCAGTTTATCCAGACAGGGGGAGGCTGGAGGCTACACCTTC.

This clonotype was seen at least ten times. The germline gene is not matched at one end of the junction; a read error may be the cause. The gene calls are TRBV12-3 or TRBV12-4 and TRBJ1-5; D is ambiguous. This CDR3 is 13 amino acids long. The CDR3 loop is CASSLGRDQPQHF. CDR3 bases: TGTGCCAGCAGCTTAGGCCGGGATCAGCCCCAGCATTTT.

The chain links TRBV5-1 to TRBJ1-1; TRBD1 matches at 7 bases. V gave up 6 bases and J gave up 1 base; unmatched junction bases: 9. Germline lookup yields CDR1 SGHRS and CDR2 YFSETQ. This CDR3 is 15 amino acids long. CDR3 residues: CASTRDSLTNTEAFF. For the CDR3, the DNA is TGCGCCAGCACCCGGGACAGCCTGACGAACACTGAAGCTTTCTTT. Variable domain in full (rest from reference TRBV5-1 and TRBJ1-1): KAGVTQTPRYLIKTRGQQVTLSCSPISGHRSVSWYQQTPGQGLQFLFEYFSETQRNKGNFPGRFSGRQFSNSRSEMNVSTLELGDSALYLCASTRDSLTNTEAFFGQGTRLTVV.

In this sample, this clonotype turned up many times. The rearrangement links TRBV4-3 to TRBJ2-7; D is possibly TRBD1 or TRBD2 (5 bases each). V lost 0 bases, J lost 2 bases, and 17 bases lay in between. Germline V lookup: CDR1 LGHNA, CDR2 YSLEER. The length of the CDR3 is 17 residues. CDR3 sequence: CASSQEFTREGTYEQYF. CDR3 nucleotides: TGCGCCAGCAGCCAAGAGTTTACGAGAGAGGGGACCTACGAGCAGTACTTC.